This T cell receptor beta chain was sequenced for a study of blood T cell repertoires in COVID-19. Across the study: The study drew acute and convalescent COVID-19 samples from the United States, Italy and Spain.

Trimming removed 5 bases from V and 4 bases from J; junction bases left unmatched: 6. The CDR3 covers 14 residues. Germline assignment: CDR1 SGHTA and CDR2 FQGNSA. Profiled with immunoSEQ multiplex PCR; TCRdb holds only in-frame clones, not every one. Of a few hundred thousand clones listed, roughly 84% were seen once; the top ten hold under 3.5%. The source of this sequence is a woman aged 18-29 years with acute or convalescent COVID-19. J is TRBJ2-5 and V is TRBV7-2; 8 bases match TRBD1. Sequenced input: peripheral blood. The CDR3 loop reads CASSPGQGRETQYF. The DNA for the CDR3 is TGTGCCAGCAGCCCAGGACAGGGTCGAGAGACCCAGTACTTC.